The 5 T cell receptor beta chains in this list originate from one sample, sequenced in a study of T cells after yellow fever vaccination. TCRdb re-analysed the 5' RACE reads in MiXCR, keeping a single row per CDR3 protein. The sample contains just under 600,000 distinct CDR3 sequences, less than 15% of which appear only once. The starting material was PBMCs, obtained on the day of the yellow fever booster vaccination. These TCRs come from a man under 40 who received the YFV17D yellow fever vaccine.

This clonotype was observed a handful of times. The rearrangement uses TRBV12-3 or TRBV12-4 and TRBJ2-1, with D perhaps TRBD2 (6 bases). This CDR3 is built from 18 residues. Trimming pared 6 bases from V and 0 bases from J, leaving 21 bases between. CDR3 region: CASSPSNAGGYSYNEQFF. CDR3 bases: TGTGCCAGCAGCCCGTCCAACGCCGGGGGTTACTCCTACAATGAGCAGTTCTTC.

The chain links TRBV5-1 to TRBJ2-7; D gene ambiguous. Deletions cut 4 bases from V and 6 bases from J, with 17 bases between. Germline CDR1 SGHRS, CDR2 YFSETQ. The CDR3 is 14 amino acids. CDR3 in amino acids: CASSHTISGSEQYF. In DNA form, the CDR3 reads TGCGCCAGCAGCCACACCATTTCGGGCAGCGAGCAGTACTTC.

The chain couples TRBV5-1 to TRBJ2-7; 7 bases map to TRBD1. Germline V gives CDR1 SGHRS, CDR2 YFSETQ. Trimming removed 4 bases from V and 4 bases from J; junction bases left unmatched: 11. The CDR3 has 15 residues. CDR3 in DNA: TGCGCCAGCAGCCCTACAGGGGAGATGGAGTACGAGCAGTACTTC. Its translation: CASSPTGEMEYEQYF.

This clonotype was detected a few times. This sequence joins TRBV27 and TRBJ2-1; D gene unclear. CDR3 length equals 15 residues. V was pared by 5 bases and J by 0 bases, with 11 bases between. Germline V CDR1 and CDR2: MNHEY, SMNVEV (reference sequence). The CDR3 protein is CASSTTSSSYNEQFF. The CDR3 nucleotides are TGTGCCAGCAGTACGACGAGCAGCTCCTACAATGAGCAGTTCTTC.

V is TRBV28 and J is TRBJ2-1; D is possibly TRBD2 (6 bases). The CDR3 totals 12 residues. Trimming stripped 6 bases from V and 12 bases from J, with 15 bases between. Germline CDR1 reads MDHEN; CDR2 reads SYDVKM. CDR3 residues: CASSMTSYRQFF. Here the CDR3 DNA reads TGTGCCAGCAGCATGACTAGTTATAGGCAGTTCTTC.